Following are 28 T cell receptor beta chains from one sample sequenced in a study of cytomegalovirus exposure and HLA in healthy donors. The PCR used 60 Vbeta and 13 Jbeta primers. Sequenced by immunoSEQ multiplex PCR; TCRdb stores in-frame clones only, minus some. Seen here are 110,000 or so clones, just under 75% observed once, and the top ten hold approximately 1.9%. Specimen: PBMCs. All receptors derive from a human donor in good health.

The chain employs TRBV5-1 and TRBJ2-7, with D possibly matching TRBD2 (6 bases). The V gene lost 0 bases and the J gene lost 2 bases, with 12 bases spanning the gap. The germline V gene has CDR1 SGHRS and CDR2 YFSETQ. The CDR3 spans 15 residues. The CDR3: CASSLEAGGPYEQYF. In nucleotides, the CDR3 is TGCGCCAGCAGCTTGGAGGCCGGGGGACCCTACGAGCAGTACTTC.

This chain joins TRBV2 and TRBJ2-1, with TRBD1 matching over 8 bases. Germline loops: CDR1 SNHLY, CDR2 FYNNEI. The trim removed 6 bases at V and 8 bases at J, leaving 9 bases unmatched. This CDR3 spans 14 amino acids. The chain's CDR3 is CASSERQGWDEQFF. The CDR3 bases are TGTGCCAGCAGCGAAAGACAGGGGTGGGATGAGCAGTTCTTC.

This chain connects TRBV7-3 to TRBJ2-7; TRBD2 is a possible D gene (6 bases). Trimming stripped 1 base from V and 6 bases from J, with 10 bases between. Looked up from germline, CDR1 is SGHTA and CDR2 is FQGTGA. The CDR3 totals 13 residues. CDR3 region: CASSLNGGFEQYF. The CDR3 DNA reads as TGTGCCAGCAGCTTAAATGGGGGGTTCGAGCAGTACTTC.

The chain links TRBV9 to TRBJ2-3, with a weak D call TRBD2 (5 bases). CDR1 SGDLS and CDR2 YYNGEE come from the germline V gene. With 0 bases removed from V and 6 bases from J, the gap between germline ends came to 8 bases. This CDR3 has 13 amino acids. The CDR3 sequence: CASSVGLADTQYF. The CDR3 bases are TGTGCCAGCAGCGTAGGGTTAGCGGATACGCAGTATTTT.

Details on this clone: One end of the junction is discordant with germline, which a read error may explain. The chain couples TRBV5-6 to TRBJ2-7; TRBD2 matches at 8 bases. This CDR3 spans 15 amino acids. Germline values: CDR1 SGHDT, CDR2 YYEEEE. CDR3 residues: CASSLGRTSSYEPYF. The CDR3 nucleotides read TGTGCCAGCAGCTTGGGAAGGACTAGCTCCTACGAGCCGTACTTC.

The chain combines TRBV30 with TRBJ2-3; no reliable D call. Germline CDR1 and CDR2: GTSNPN and SVGIG (reference sequence). V was shortened by 0 bases and J by 3 bases, with 16 bases between the two germline ends. The CDR3 sequence is 16 residues long. The CDR3 coding sequence is TGTGCCTGGAGTGTACCTCGGCGAGCACAGACAGATACGCAGTATTTT. This gives the protein CAWSVPRRAQTDTQYF.

This clone was found a few times. The chain couples TRBV9 to TRBJ1-2; 9 bases agree with TRBD1. There are 15 residues in the CDR3. V lost 5 bases to trimming and J lost 6 bases; unmatched junction nucleotides: 11. Germline lookup yields CDR1 SGDLS and CDR2 YYNGEE. CDR3 DNA sequence: TGTGCCAGCAGTCTTATCCCGGGACAGGGAAATGGCTACACCTTC. Translating gives CASSLIPGQGNGYTF.

V is TRBV27 and J is TRBJ2-5; D possibly corresponds to TRBD1 (6 bases). The J call may be mistaken, given a closer DNA end match to TRBJ2-7. CDR3 size: 15 residues. CDR1 is MNHEY and CDR2 is SMNVEV in the germline V gene (reference sequence). As DNA, the CDR3 is TGTGCCACTGGGGGCAGGTTGGGGAGCTCCTACGAGCAGTACTTC. Encoded protein: CATGGRLGSSYEQYF.

The chain couples TRBV28 to TRBJ1-1; 7 bases align to TRBD1. V lost 7 bases, J lost 10 bases, and 9 bases stayed unmatched. The CDR3 is made up of 12 amino acids. Germline V gene lookup returns CDR1 MDHEN and CDR2 SYDVKM. CDR3 loop: CASNDRQGVAFF. The CDR3 region has the DNA TGTGCCAGCAATGACCGACAGGGTGTAGCTTTCTTT.

The count of this clone is one. The V and J genes are TRBV27 and TRBJ2-5; D is perhaps TRBD2 (6 bases). The CDR3 is made up of 13 amino acids. Germline lookup yields CDR1 MNHEY and CDR2 SMNVEV (reference sequence). Trimming removed 5 bases from V and 14 bases from J, with 21 bases in between. CDR3 nucleotide sequence: TGTGCCAGCAGTCCAGGGACTCATCTCATCCCATACTTC. This sequence encodes CASSPGTHLIPYF.

The sample holds one count of this clone. The chain joins TRBV13 to TRBJ2-3; 9 bases align to TRBD2. Germline loops: CDR1 PRHDT, CDR2 FYEKMQ (reference sequence). The CDR3 extends over 15 amino acids. V lost 5 bases to trimming and J lost 5 bases; unmatched junction nucleotides: 8. The CDR3 is CASSQPGLAVDTQYF. Here the CDR3 DNA reads TGTGCCAGCAGCCAGCCGGGACTAGCAGTAGATACGCAGTATTTT. Supplemented by reference TRBV13 and TRBJ2-3, the full variable domain reads AAGVIQSPRHLIKEKRETATLKCYPIPRHDTVYWYQQGPGQDPQFLISFYEKMQSDKGSIPDRFSAQQFSDYHSELNMSSLELGDSALYFCASSQPGLAVDTQYFGPGTRLTVL.

The rearrangement links TRBV14 to TRBJ2-3; D possibly corresponds to TRBD2 (6 bases). CDR1 SGHDN and CDR2 FVKESK come from the germline V gene. This CDR3 is 15 amino acids long. Deletions cut 1 base from V and 2 bases from J, with 10 bases between. The CDR3 sequence: CASSQVGGDTDTQYF. The DNA for the CDR3 is TGTGCCAGCAGCCAAGTCGGCGGGGACACAGATACGCAGTATTTT.

This chain uses TRBV7-9 with TRBJ2-7; 9 positions match TRBD2. This CDR3 spans 14 amino acids. V was clipped by 4 bases and J by 5 bases; unmatched bases: 6. Germline-derived CDR1 and CDR2 are SEHNR and FQNEAQ (reference sequence). The DNA for the CDR3 is TGTGCCAGCAGCTACGGGACTAGCCTCCACGAGCAGTACTTC. This encodes CASSYGTSLHEQYF.

There are a few counts of this clone. In nucleotides, the CDR3 is TGTGCCAGCAACGGACAGGGTAATTCACCCCTCCACTTT. This translates into CASNGQGNSPLHF. The chain uses TRBV5-6 and TRBJ1-6; TRBD1 agrees at 8 bases. Per the germline V gene, CDR1 is SGHDT and CDR2 is YYEEEE. The trim removed 6 bases at V and 6 bases at J, leaving 2 bases unmatched. This CDR3 spans 13 amino acids.

The V gene is TRBV30, the J gene TRBJ2-7; perhaps TRBD1 as D (6 bases). V was cut by 3 bases and J by 1 base, with 16 bases left in between. This CDR3 is 15 amino acids long. Germline V gene sequence: CDR1 GTSNPN, CDR2 SVGIG (reference sequence). The CDR3 DNA is TGTGCCTGGAGACGCAGGGGCGGGCTTTCCTACGAGCAGTACTTC. Protein product: CAWRRRGGLSYEQYF.

This clone was counted once. The chain carries TRBV9 and TRBJ2-7; 7 bases fit TRBD1. This CDR3 has 14 residues. Germline V gene sequence: CDR1 SGDLS, CDR2 YYNGEE. J lost 3 bases, V lost 0 bases, and 3 bases had no gene match. The CDR3 DNA sequence: TGTGCCAGCAGCGTAGCAGGGGGTGGCTACGAGCAGTACTTC. Residues: CASSVAGGGYEQYF.

The J gene is TRBJ1-2, the V gene TRBV7-2, with D unclear. The germline gives CDR1 SGHTA, CDR2 FQGNSA. The CDR3 spans 14 residues. The V and J ends lost 3 bases and 6 bases respectively, with 14 bases between them. The CDR3 DNA reads as TGTGCCAGCAGCTTGGGGATGGGAGTTGATGGCTACACCTTC. It translates to CASSLGMGVDGYTF. The variable domain in full, completed from reference TRBV7-2 and TRBJ1-2, reads GAGVSQSPSNKVTEKGKDVELRCDPISGHTALYWYRQSLGQGLEFLIYFQGNSAPDKSGLPSDRFSAERTGGSVSTLTIQRTQQEDSAVYLCASSLGMGVDGYTFGSGTRLTVV.

This chain connects TRBV6-5 to TRBJ2-5; D gene uncertain. Gene TRBJ2-7 matches the end of the DNA better, so the J call may be wrong. This CDR3 spans 14 amino acids. The germline V gene has CDR1 MNHEY and CDR2 SVGAGI. The CDR3 is CASSYSIGAYEQYF. CDR3 DNA sequence: TGTGCCAGCAGTTACTCGATCGGTGCCTACGAGCAGTACTTC.

This clone has a handful of counts. The CDR3 DNA is TGTGCCAGCAGCGTAGGAAGCAGGGGGCCCTATGGCTACACCTTC. Translating gives CASSVGSRGPYGYTF. J is TRBJ1-2 and V is TRBV9, with 8 bases fitting TRBD1. CDR3 length: 15 residues. Germline loops: CDR1 SGDLS, CDR2 YYNGEE. Germline trimming cut 0 bases from V and 4 bases from J; bases unmatched to any gene: 5.

This chain connects TRBV6-6 to TRBJ1-1; tentatively, D is TRBD1 (5 bases). Trimming removed 0 bases at V and 8 bases at J, with 19 bases between. The CDR3 consists of 16 residues. Germline CDR1 and CDR2: MNHNY and SVGAGI (reference sequence). CDR3 sequence: CASSYSSGTGAAEAFF. The CDR3 bases are TGTGCCAGCAGTTACTCATCCGGGACGGGAGCCGCCGAAGCTTTCTTT.

This sequence joins TRBV18 and TRBJ2-5; a possible D gene is TRBD2 (6 bases). The length of the CDR3 is 13 residues. Germline values: CDR1 KGHSH, CDR2 LQKENI. Trimming removed 6 bases at V and 2 bases at J, with 10 bases between. CDR3 amino acids: CASSRDSQETQYF. The CDR3 coding sequence is TGTGCCAGCTCCAGGGACTCTCAAGAGACCCAGTACTTC.

This clone appeared once. The chain joins TRBV27 to TRBJ1-3; possible D gene TRBD1, 5 bases. The CDR3 runs 15 residues. The germline CDR1 and CDR2 sequences are MNHEY and SMNVEV (reference sequence). V was pared by 6 bases and J by 0 bases, with 12 bases between. CDR3 loop: CASRLTVSSGNTIYF. CDR3 bases: TGTGCCAGCAGGTTGACAGTTAGCTCTGGAAACACCATATATTTT.

The genes are TRBV5-5 and TRBJ2-5; D is perhaps TRBD2 (5 bases). The CDR3 has 12 amino acids. The germline gives CDR1 SGHKS, CDR2 YYEKEE (reference sequence). V was trimmed by 2 bases and J by 5 bases, leaving 7 bases between them. The CDR3 loop is CASSFRGETQYF. CDR3 nucleotide sequence: TGTGCCAGCAGCTTTCGCGGGGAGACCCAGTACTTC.

The chain recombines TRBV19 with TRBJ2-6, with D tentatively TRBD2 (6 bases). CDR3 length: 17 amino acids. V gave up 4 bases and J gave up 1 base, with 14 bases separating them. The germline V gene has CDR1 LNHDA and CDR2 SQIVND (reference sequence). CDR3 nucleotide sequence: TGTGCCAGTAGTAGGGGGGTACACGGTTCTGGGGCCAACGTCCTGACTTTC. It translates to CASSRGVHGSGANVLTF.

V and J are TRBV5-4 and TRBJ2-7, with 8 bases fitting TRBD2. The trim removed 0 bases at V and 0 bases at J, leaving 2 bases unmatched. Per germline, CDR1 SGHNT and CDR2 YYREEE (reference sequence). The length of the CDR3 is 15 residues. Here the CDR3 DNA reads TGTGCCAGCAGCTTGGGACTAGCGAGCTCCTACGAGCAGTACTTC. The encoded protein is CASSLGLASSYEQYF.

V gene TRBV4-1 combines with J gene TRBJ2-7; 7 nucleotides agree with TRBD1. CDR3 length: 17 residues. Germline V gene lookup returns CDR1 MGHRA and CDR2 YSYEKL. The V gene end was trimmed by 4 bases and the J gene end by 1 base; junction bases not matched to a gene: 13. The CDR3 reads CASSLAPGTGQSYEQYF. The CDR3 DNA reads as TGCGCCAGCAGCCTTGCCCCGGGGACGGGACAGTCCTACGAGCAGTACTTC.

The CDR3 region has the DNA TGTGCCAGCAGTCGTAGCGGGAGGGTTGTGGAGACCCAGTACTTC. As protein: CASSRSGRVVETQYF. V gene TRBV27 combines with J gene TRBJ2-5, with 11 bases aligning to TRBD2. The CDR3 has 15 amino acids. Germline V gives CDR1 MNHEY, CDR2 SMNVEV (reference sequence). V trimming: 5 bases; J trimming: 5 bases; junction bases outside the gene matches: 7.

V is TRBV27 and J is TRBJ1-4; D gene uncertain. The V end lost 5 bases, the J end lost 4 bases, and 14 bases lay between the germline ends. Germline assignment: CDR1 MNHEY and CDR2 SMNVEV (reference sequence). The CDR3 is made up of 15 amino acids. The CDR3 DNA reads TGTGCCAGCAGTCCCCAGAATGCATTTAATGAAAAACTGTTTTTT. It specifies CASSPQNAFNEKLFF.